This record looks at one T cell receptor (beta chain) sequence and its context. These data belong to a study of blood T cell repertoires in COVID-19. Study context: COVID-19 samples collected from the United States, Italy and Spain covered acute and convalescent phases.

Produced via immunoSEQ multiplex PCR; TCRdb's table is partial and in-frame only. The repertoire holds more than 150,000 clones, about four fifths seen once, with about 12% in the top ten. The Seattle patients joined while their infection was active and were tracked longitudinally afterward. The CDR3 runs 15 residues. The trim removed 6 bases at V and 2 bases at J, leaving 9 bases unmatched. Germline V CDR1 and CDR2: MNHEY, SVGAGI. The chain combines TRBV6-5 with TRBJ2-7; 8 bases fit TRBD2. Material for sequencing was peripheral blood. The source is a woman of 80 years or more with COVID-19, enrolled during active disease. CDR3 amino acids: CASSRELAETYEQYF. Here the CDR3 DNA reads TGTGCCAGCAGCCGCGAACTAGCGGAAACCTACGAGCAGTACTTC.